This TCR beta chain comes out of a study of T-cell memory formation after mild COVID-19. At the level of the study: TCR clusters were largely donor specific.

In the case of this clonotype: Its antigen remains unknown.

Amplification by 5'RACE using constant-segment primers produced TCR alpha and TCR beta cDNA libraries that carried sample barcodes and UMIs. TCRdb re-analysed the 5' RACE reads in MiXCR, keeping a single row per CDR3 protein. The data hold about 430,000 distinct CDR3 sequences, with 20% to 30% observed a single time. Study-wide results and limits: Clones that contracted from day 15 to 85 had balanced CD4/CD8; later expanders were CD4+ biased.

The sequence was obtained from an adult woman who had mild COVID-19 (a few samples of this study predate the infection). Cell type and time point are not known. The sequenced sample was PBMCs or a T cell subset sorted from them (not recorded which).

CDR3 sequence: CASSLGGKAANTEAFF. CDR3 nucleotides: TGTGCCAGCAGCTTAGGGGGGAAGGCGGCGAACACTGAAGCTTTCTTT. The rearrangement links TRBV7-2 to TRBJ1-1; tentatively, D is TRBD1 (5 bases). V lost 1 base, J lost 1 base, and 13 bases lay in between. This CDR3 comprises 16 residues. Germline loops: CDR1 SGHTA, CDR2 FQGNSA.